The entry that follows covers one TCR beta chain sequence. Antigen unknown. Produced via immunoSEQ multiplex PCR; TCRdb's table is partial and in-frame only. Of 35,000 to 45,000 clones detected, approximately 94% appear once; the ten largest clones hold about 2%. This sample was included in a study of T cells in tuberculosis. Overall study: IGRA-negative adolescents, IGRA-positive adolescents with latent tuberculosis and adults with active tuberculosis formed this South African cohort.

Broader study findings: Active tuberculosis TCR-alpha repertoires lay closer to GMM-specific TCRs than IGRA-negative controls, suggesting clonal expansion.

Germline V gene sequence: CDR1 SGHTA, CDR2 FQGNSA. The CDR3 is 18 amino acids. Trimming removed 5 bases from V and 3 bases from J; junction bases left unmatched: 13. The chain is built from TRBV7-2 and TRBJ2-7; 13 bases agree with TRBD2. The sample consisted of PBMCs. This clonotype originated in a donor aged 5 to 30 with latent tuberculosis or without tuberculosis infection. Some clones in this sample may be carry-over from other donors' samples. The CDR3 DNA is TGTGCCAGCAGCCTCGGGGGGACTAGCGGGGCCCAGATCTACGAGCAGTACTTC. Translated: CASSLGGTSGAQIYEQYF.